This T cell receptor beta chain was sequenced for a study of T cells in Graves' hyperthyroidism and ophthalmopathy. The source material, RNA transcripts, was used to amplify TCR beta CDR3 regions. The TCR CDR3 first-round RT-PCR relied on the HTBI primer set. Each CDR3 protein gets one entry after TCRdb re-called the multiplex PCR reads with MiXCR. The table includes roughly 700,000 distinct CDR3 sequences, around 13% detected once. Stable Graves' hyperthyroidism denoted no ophthalmopathy progression over 18 months. Orbital computed tomography and thyroid ultrasound, together with serum TRAb and thyroxine and clinical symptoms, were used for diagnoses. This clonotype was observed a few times. The sample taken for sequencing was blood. The receptor's source is a woman aged 18 to 35 with Graves' hyperthyroidism.

The CDR3 DNA follows: TGCGCCAGCAGCCAAGAAGGCAGGGGGGTGACTAGCGGGAGTGTAAATGAGCAGTTCTTC. Protein product: CASSQEGRGVTSGSVNEQFF. V usage is TRBV4-1 and J usage is TRBJ2-1, with 12 bases identical to TRBD2. V shed 0 bases, J shed 7 bases, and the junction held 16 bases outside the gene matches. CDR1 MGHRA and CDR2 YSYEKL come from the germline V gene. The CDR3 sequence is 20 residues long.